This is a list of T cell receptor beta chains from one sample in a study of PD-1 blockade in classical Hodgkin lymphoma. The data were produced by immunoSEQ multiplex PCR, yet TCRdb's version contains in-frame clones alone and is incomplete. Of around 66,000 clones listed, 71% were seen once; the top ten hold less than 9.5%. The source was peripheral blood mononuclear cells (PBMCs), collected before the second cycle of nivolumab. Receptor source: a human donor with classical Hodgkin lymphoma. Both conserved end residues are part of each CDR3. The D gene is left open where the match is weak. Some rows mark clone size as missing; the rest say once, few, many or name a class of expanded clone.

V,size,J,D,CDR3,DNA
TRBV7-2,.,TRBJ1-2,.,CASSDRTFGGYTF,TGTGCCAGCAGCGACAGGACCTTCGGTGGCTACACCTTC
TRBV4-2,many,TRBJ1-1,.,CASSLSGAEAFF,TGTGCCAGCAGCCTCTCAGGGGCTGAAGCTTTCTTT
TRBV19,few,TRBJ1-5,.,CASSRSMDITEGNQPQHF,TGTGCCAGTAGTCGCTCGATGGACATTACGGAGGGCAATCAGCCCCAGCATTTT
TRBV28,once,TRBJ2-7,TRBD1,CASIMTGGRYEQYF,TGTGCCAGCATTATGACAGGGGGAAGGTACGAGCAGTACTTC
TRBV13,.,TRBJ2-2,TRBD1,CASSFGDRGTGELFF,TGTGCCAGCAGCTTCGGAGACAGGGGCACCGGGGAGCTGTTTTTT
TRBV5-1,few,TRBJ1-2,.,CASSPDRAFYTF,TGCGCCAGCAGCCCGGACCGAGCCTTCTACACCTTC
TRBV5-1,few,TRBJ2-5,.,CASSLRWAQEETQYF,TGCGCCAGCAGCTTGAGGTGGGCGCAAGAAGAGACCCAGTACTTC
TRBV29-1,few,TRBJ2-3,.,CSVGTDTQYF,TGCAGCGTTGGCACCGATACGCAGTATTTT
TRBV5-1,once,TRBJ1-2,.,CASRGTEYGYTF,TGCGCCAGCAGGGGGACGGAGTATGGCTACACCTTC
TRBV7-3,.,TRBJ1-1,.,CASTDGGSGTEAFF,TGTGCCAGCACCGACGGGGGCTCGGGGACTGAAGCTTTCTTT
TRBV6-1,few,TRBJ2-7,.,CASSEGTSYEQYF,TGTGCCAGCAGTGAAGGCACCTCCTACGAGCAGTACTTC